This T cell receptor (beta chain) originates from a study of blood T cell repertoires in COVID-19. Turning to the study itself: Samples came from the United States, Italy and Spain, spanning acute and convalescent COVID-19.

The CDR3 runs 15 residues. CDR1 and CDR2 from the germline V gene are MNHEY and SMNVEV (reference sequence). J gave up 5 bases and V 7 bases, and 12 bases lay outside the gene matches. Authors' data handling: Nucleated cell number was recorded as an estimate derived from reference gene primer amplification. Clones were sequenced by immunoSEQ multiplex PCR, and TCRdb holds only the in-frame ones, with some missing. V, J and clone size reflect that table, while D and trimming were determined from the DNA. The top ten hold roughly 8.7% of the sample, which has 150,000 to 200,000 clones, about 70% seen once.

This sequence originates from a woman aged 50 to 60 with active or convalescent COVID-19. Input material: peripheral blood. The chain uses TRBV27 and TRBJ1-1; 8 bases are shared with TRBD1. The CDR3, as DNA: TGTGCCAGCAAGACACTTAACAGGGGGGGGACTGAAGCTTTCTTT. Its translation is CASKTLNRGGTEAFF.